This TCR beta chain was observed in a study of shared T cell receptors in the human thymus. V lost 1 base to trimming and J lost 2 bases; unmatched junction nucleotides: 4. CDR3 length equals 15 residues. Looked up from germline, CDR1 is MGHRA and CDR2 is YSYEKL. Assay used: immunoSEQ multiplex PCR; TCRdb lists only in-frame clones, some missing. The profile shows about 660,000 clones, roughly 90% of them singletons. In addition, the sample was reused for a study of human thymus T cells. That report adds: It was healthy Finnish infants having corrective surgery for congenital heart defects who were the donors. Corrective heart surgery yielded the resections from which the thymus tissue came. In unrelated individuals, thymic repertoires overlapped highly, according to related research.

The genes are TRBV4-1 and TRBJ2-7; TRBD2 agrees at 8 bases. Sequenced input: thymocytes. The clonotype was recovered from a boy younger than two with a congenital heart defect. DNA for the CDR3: TGCGCCAGCAGCCAAGCGACGGGAGGGGCCTACGAGCAGTACTTC. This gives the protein CASSQATGGAYEQYF.